This note documents a single TCR beta chain sequence. In replicate PCRs of sorted subsets, around 200 ng DNA, about 30,000 T cell genomes, was used. The repertoire was sequenced with immunoSEQ multiplex PCR; TCRdb's copy has only in-frame clones and lacks some. The data contain roughly 1,800,000 clones, about 95% of them singletons. Naive CD8 isolation took CD45RO-negative cells positively selected for CCR7 and excluded terminally differentiated effector memory CD45RA+ cells. This sample was taken from a study of shared clonotypes between healthy human individuals. With 2 bases removed from V and 1 base from J, the gap between germline ends came to 15 bases. Germline assignment: CDR1 SNHLY and CDR2 FYNNEI. This CDR3 is 18 amino acids long.

Sequenced material: naive CD8+ T cells sorted from blood. The clonotype comes from a man aged 18 to 30 in good health. The chain has TRBV2 and TRBJ1-6; D unresolved. The chain's CDR3 is CASSEQAARDSYNSPLHF. The CDR3 DNA follows: TGTGCCAGCAGTGAACAGGCAGCCCGAGATTCCTATAATTCACCCCTCCACTTT.